Reported below is one T cell receptor beta chain. This sample is drawn from a study of control samples from healthy donors and cancer patients. Generated by immunoSEQ multiplex PCR, the TCRdb table keeps only in-frame clones and is missing some. This sample carries 60,000 to 65,000 clones, 85% of them seen once, and the ten largest clones take roughly 5%. CDR3 length: 11 amino acids. From germline, CDR1 is GTSNPN and CDR2 SVGIG (reference sequence). Trimming left V 3 bases short and J 4 bases short, with 7 bases between. The TCR originated in a man aged 35 to 55 in good health. V and J are TRBV30 and TRBJ2-7; D not resolved. Sequencing was carried out using blood. The CDR3 DNA reads as TGTGCCTGGAGCGTACGGTACGAGCAGTACTTC. Its translation is CAWSVRYEQYF.